A selection of T cell receptor beta chains follows, all from one sample in a study of blood T cells in healthy people across ages. TCRdb reprocessed the 5' RACE reads via MiXCR and lists one record per CDR3 protein. Seen here are about 640,000 distinct CDR3 sequences, under 70% observed once, and the top ten hold 30% to 45%. Sequenced input: blood. These receptors originate from a man aged 55-75 years in good health. Each CDR3 is given with its conserved first and last residue. Each record gives: clone size, J gene, D gene, V gene, CDR3 DNA, CDR3 protein. D genes are given only for firm matches. Size is stated for part of the rows, as once, few or many counts, or as a class when the clone is expanded.

clone_size: .
j_call: TRBJ2-1
d_call: TRBD2
v_call: TRBV20-1
cdr3_nt: TGCAGTGCTAGTTTACTAGCGGCAGGCGAGCAGTTCTTC
cdr3_aa: CSASLLAAGEQFF

clone_size: .
j_call: TRBJ1-2
d_call: .
v_call: TRBV20-1
cdr3_nt: TGCAGTGCTAGAGGTCGGCTGGGGGAGTACTATGGCTACACCTTC
cdr3_aa: CSARGRLGEYYGYTF

clone_size: .
j_call: TRBJ1-1
d_call: .
v_call: TRBV7-9
cdr3_nt: TGTGCCAGCAGCTTAAGGGGAGGGCGGCCATCTGAAGCTTTCTTT
cdr3_aa: CASSLRGGRPSEAFF

clone_size: few
j_call: TRBJ2-1
d_call: .
v_call: TRBV29-1
cdr3_nt: TGCAGCGTCTCTGGGACTCCGAGCTCCTACAATGAGCAGTTCTTC
cdr3_aa: CSVSGTPSSYNEQFF

clone_size: .
j_call: TRBJ2-5
d_call: .
v_call: TRBV20-1
cdr3_nt: TGCAGTGCTAGTGATCAGGGCAAAGAGACCCAGTACTTC
cdr3_aa: CSASDQGKETQYF

clone_size: few
j_call: TRBJ2-7
d_call: .
v_call: TRBV5-1
cdr3_nt: TGCGCCAGCAGCCCCCGCAAGCAGGGATTCTCCTACGAGCAGTACTTC
cdr3_aa: CASSPRKQGFSYEQYF

clone_size: few
j_call: TRBJ2-1
d_call: .
v_call: TRBV2
cdr3_nt: TGTGCCAGCAGTGAAGCGAACAATGAGCAGTTCTTC
cdr3_aa: CASSEANNEQFF

clone_size: .
j_call: TRBJ2-7
d_call: TRBD2
v_call: TRBV6-1
cdr3_nt: TGTGCCAGCAGTGCCCTGGGACTAGGAGCCTACGAGCAGTACTTC
cdr3_aa: CASSALGLGAYEQYF

clone_size: .
j_call: TRBJ2-7
d_call: TRBD1
v_call: TRBV10-3
cdr3_nt: TGTGCCATCAGTGAGATGGACAGGGAGGTTTCCTACGAGCAGTACTTC
cdr3_aa: CAISEMDREVSYEQYF

clone_size: .
j_call: TRBJ2-4
d_call: .
v_call: TRBV28
cdr3_nt: TGTGCCAGCACAAACCTCGGCCAAAACATTCAGTACTTC
cdr3_aa: CASTNLGQNIQYF